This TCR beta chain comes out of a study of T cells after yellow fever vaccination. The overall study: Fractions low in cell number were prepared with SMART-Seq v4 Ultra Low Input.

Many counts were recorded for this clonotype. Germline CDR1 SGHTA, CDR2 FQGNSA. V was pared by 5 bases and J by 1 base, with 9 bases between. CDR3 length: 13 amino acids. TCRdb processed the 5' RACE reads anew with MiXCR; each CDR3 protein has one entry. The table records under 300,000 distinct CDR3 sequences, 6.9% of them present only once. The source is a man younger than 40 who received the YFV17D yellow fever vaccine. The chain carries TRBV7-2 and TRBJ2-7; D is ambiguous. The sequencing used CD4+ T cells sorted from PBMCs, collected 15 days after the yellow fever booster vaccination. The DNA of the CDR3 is TGTGCCAGCAGCCCAGCCGAGTCCTACGAGCAGTACTTC. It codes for CASSPAESYEQYF.